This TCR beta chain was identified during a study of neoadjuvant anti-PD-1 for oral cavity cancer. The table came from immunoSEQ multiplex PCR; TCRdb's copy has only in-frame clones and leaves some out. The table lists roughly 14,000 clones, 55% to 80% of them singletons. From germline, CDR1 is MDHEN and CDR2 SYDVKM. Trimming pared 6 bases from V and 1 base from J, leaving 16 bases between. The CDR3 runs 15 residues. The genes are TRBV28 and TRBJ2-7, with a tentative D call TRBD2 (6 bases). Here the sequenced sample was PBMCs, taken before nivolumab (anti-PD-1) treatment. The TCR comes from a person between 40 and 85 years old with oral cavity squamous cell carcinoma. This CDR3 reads CASSRRGGISYEQYF. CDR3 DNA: TGTGCCAGCAGCCGAAGGGGCGGGATTTCCTACGAGCAGTACTTC. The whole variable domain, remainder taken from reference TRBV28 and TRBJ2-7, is DVKVTQSSRYLVKRTGEKVFLECVQDMDHENMFWYRQDPGLGLRLIYFSYDVKMKEKGDIPEGYSVSREKKERFSLILESASTNQTSMYLCASSRRGGISYEQYFGPGTRLTVT.